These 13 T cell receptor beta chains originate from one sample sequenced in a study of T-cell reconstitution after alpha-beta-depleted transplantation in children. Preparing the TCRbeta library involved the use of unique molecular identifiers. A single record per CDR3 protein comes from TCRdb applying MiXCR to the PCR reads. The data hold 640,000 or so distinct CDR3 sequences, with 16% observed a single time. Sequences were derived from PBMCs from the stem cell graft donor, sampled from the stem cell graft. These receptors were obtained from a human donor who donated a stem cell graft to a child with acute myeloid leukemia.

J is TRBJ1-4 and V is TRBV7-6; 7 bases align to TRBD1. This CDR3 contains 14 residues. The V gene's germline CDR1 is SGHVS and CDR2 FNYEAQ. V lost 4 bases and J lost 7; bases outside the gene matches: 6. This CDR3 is CASSSTGNGEKLFF. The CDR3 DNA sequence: TGTGCCAGCAGCTCGACAGGGAATGGTGAAAAACTGTTTTTT. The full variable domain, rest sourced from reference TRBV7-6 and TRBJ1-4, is GAGVSQSPRYKVTKRGQDVALRCDPISGHVSLYWYRQALGQGPEFLTYFNYEAQQDKSGLPNDRFSAERPEGSISTLTIQRTEQRDSAMYRCASSSTGNGEKLFFGSGTQLSVL.

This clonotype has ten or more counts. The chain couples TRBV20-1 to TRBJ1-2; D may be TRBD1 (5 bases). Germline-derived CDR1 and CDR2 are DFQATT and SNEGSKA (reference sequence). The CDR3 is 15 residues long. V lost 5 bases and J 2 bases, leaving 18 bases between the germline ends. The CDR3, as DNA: TGCAGTGCTGAGGAGGGCTCAGGGTACAACTATGGCTACACCTTC. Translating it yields CSAEEGSGYNYGYTF.

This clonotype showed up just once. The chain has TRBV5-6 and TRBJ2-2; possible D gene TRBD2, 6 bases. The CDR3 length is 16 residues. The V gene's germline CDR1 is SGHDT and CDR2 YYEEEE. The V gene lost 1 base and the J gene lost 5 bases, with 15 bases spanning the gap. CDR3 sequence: CASSLLSTGETGELFF. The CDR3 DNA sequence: TGTGCCAGCAGCTTGTTATCGACGGGGGAGACCGGGGAGCTGTTTTTT.

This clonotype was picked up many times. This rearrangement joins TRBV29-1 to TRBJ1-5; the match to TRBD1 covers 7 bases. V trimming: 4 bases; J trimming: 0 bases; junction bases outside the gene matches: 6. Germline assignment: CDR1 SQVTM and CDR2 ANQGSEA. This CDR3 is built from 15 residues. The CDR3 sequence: CSVGDSLYSNQPQHF. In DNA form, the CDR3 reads TGCAGCGTTGGGGACAGTCTTTATAGCAATCAGCCCCAGCATTTT.

The CDR3 DNA sequence: TGTGCCAGCAGCCATGCGAGGGCAGTTGTCACCGGGGAGCTGTTTTTT. Translated: CASSHARAVVTGELFF. The chain combines TRBV3-1 with TRBJ2-2, with D possibly being TRBD2 (5 bases). Germline CDR1 is LGHDT and CDR2 is YNNKEL (reference sequence). V was clipped by 3 bases and J by 4 bases, with 15 bases between them. The CDR3 sequence is 16 residues long.

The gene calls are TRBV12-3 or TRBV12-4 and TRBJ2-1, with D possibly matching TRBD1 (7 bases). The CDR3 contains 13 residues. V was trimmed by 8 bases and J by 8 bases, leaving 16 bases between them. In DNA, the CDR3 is TGTGCCAGCGGCCTTAGGAGGGGGCATGAGCAGTTCTTC. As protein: CASGLRRGHEQFF.

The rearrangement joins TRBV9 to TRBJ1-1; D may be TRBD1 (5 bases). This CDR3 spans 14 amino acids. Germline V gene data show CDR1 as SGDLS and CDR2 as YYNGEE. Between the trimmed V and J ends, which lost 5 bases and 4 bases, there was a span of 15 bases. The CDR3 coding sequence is TGTGCCAGCAGAGGAGAGGGGCAGGGCACTGAAGCTTTCTTT. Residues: CASRGEGQGTEAFF.

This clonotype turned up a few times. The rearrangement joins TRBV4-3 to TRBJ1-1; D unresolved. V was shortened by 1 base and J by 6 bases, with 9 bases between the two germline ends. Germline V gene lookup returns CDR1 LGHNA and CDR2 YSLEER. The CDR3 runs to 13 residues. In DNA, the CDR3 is TGCGCCAGCAGCCAAGTCGGTGTGGCTGAAGCTTTCTTT. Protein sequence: CASSQVGVAEAFF.

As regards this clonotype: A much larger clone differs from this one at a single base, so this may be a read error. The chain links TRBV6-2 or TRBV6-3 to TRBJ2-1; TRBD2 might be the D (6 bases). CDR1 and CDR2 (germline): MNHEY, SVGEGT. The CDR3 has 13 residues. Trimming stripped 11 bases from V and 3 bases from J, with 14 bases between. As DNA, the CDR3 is TGTGCCTCAGCCGGGAGCTTCTACAATGAGCAGTTCTTC. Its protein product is CASAGSFYNEQFF.

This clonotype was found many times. This chain's CDR3 is CSAPDYTTDTQYF. As DNA, the CDR3 is TGCAGTGCTCCGGACTACACCACAGATACGCAGTATTTT. V usage is TRBV20-1 and J usage is TRBJ2-3; tentatively, D is TRBD2 (6 bases). V lost 5 bases and J 2 bases, leaving 11 bases between the germline ends. This CDR3 is 13 amino acids long. Germline V gives CDR1 DFQATT, CDR2 SNEGSKA (reference sequence).

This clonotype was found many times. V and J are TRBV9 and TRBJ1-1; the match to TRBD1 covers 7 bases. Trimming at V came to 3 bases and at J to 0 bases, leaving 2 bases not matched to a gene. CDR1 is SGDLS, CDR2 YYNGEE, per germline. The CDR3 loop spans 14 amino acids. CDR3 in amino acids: CASSAGQLNTEAFF. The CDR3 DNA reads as TGTGCCAGCAGCGCGGGACAGCTGAACACTGAAGCTTTCTTT.

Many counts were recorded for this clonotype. CDR3 nucleotides: TGTGCCAGTAGTATAGAGGGAGACCAAGAGACCCAGTACTTC. This codes for CASSIEGDQETQYF. V usage is TRBV19 and J usage is TRBJ2-5; a possible D gene is TRBD2 (5 bases). Per germline, CDR1 LNHDA and CDR2 SQIVND (reference sequence). Trimming left V 0 bases short and J 0 bases short, with 5 bases between. CDR3 length: 14 amino acids.

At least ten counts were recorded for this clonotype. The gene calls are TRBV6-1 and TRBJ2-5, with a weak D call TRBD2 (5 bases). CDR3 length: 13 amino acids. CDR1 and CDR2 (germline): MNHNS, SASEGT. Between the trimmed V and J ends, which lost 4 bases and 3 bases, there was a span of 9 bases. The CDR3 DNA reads TGTGCCAGCAGTGCGGGGTATGAAGAGACCCAGTACTTC. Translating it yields CASSAGYEETQYF.